This T cell receptor beta chain was sequenced for a study of T cell repertoires in cytomegalovirus infection. Study-wide results and caveats: HLA-C-restricted, CMV-specific TCR beta clonotypes were dominant ex vivo.

MiXCR, run by TCRdb on the reads, gives a single entry per CDR3 protein. The sample includes more than 150,000 distinct CDR3 sequences, roughly 20% of them seen just once. The J segment lost 2 bases and the V segment lost 4 bases, leaving 7 bases of the junction unmatched. This CDR3 region has 15 residues. The V gene's germline CDR1 is MDHEN and CDR2 SYDVKM. This clonotype was detected a few times. The antigen is not known. The TCR originated in a human donor in good health (CMV status not recorded). Some clones in this sample may be carry-over from other donors' samples. The J gene is TRBJ2-7, the V gene TRBV28, with TRBD2 identical over 8 bases. The specimen sequenced was PBMCs. The CDR3 nucleotides are TGTGCCAGCAGTTCCCCGAGCGGGAGAACCTACGAGCAGTACTTC. The encoded protein is CASSSPSGRTYEQYF.